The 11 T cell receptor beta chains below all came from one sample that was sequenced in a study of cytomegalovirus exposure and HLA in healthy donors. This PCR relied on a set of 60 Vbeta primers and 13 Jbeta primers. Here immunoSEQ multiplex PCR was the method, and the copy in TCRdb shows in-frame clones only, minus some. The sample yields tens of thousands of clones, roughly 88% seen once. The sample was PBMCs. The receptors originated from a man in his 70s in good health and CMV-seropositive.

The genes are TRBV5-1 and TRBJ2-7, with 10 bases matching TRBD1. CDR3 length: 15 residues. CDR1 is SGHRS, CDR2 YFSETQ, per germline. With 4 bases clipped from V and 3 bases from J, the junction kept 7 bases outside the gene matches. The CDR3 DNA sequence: TGCGCCAGCAGCCCGGGGTGGGACAGGGGCTACGAGCAGTACTTC. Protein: CASSPGWDRGYEQYF.

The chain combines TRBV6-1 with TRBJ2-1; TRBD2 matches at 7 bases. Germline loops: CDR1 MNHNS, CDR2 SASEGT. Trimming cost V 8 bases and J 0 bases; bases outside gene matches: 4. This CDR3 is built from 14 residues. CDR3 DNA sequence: TGTGCCAGCCGGGACTACCGCTCCTACAATGAGCAGTTCTTC. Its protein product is CASRDYRSYNEQFF.

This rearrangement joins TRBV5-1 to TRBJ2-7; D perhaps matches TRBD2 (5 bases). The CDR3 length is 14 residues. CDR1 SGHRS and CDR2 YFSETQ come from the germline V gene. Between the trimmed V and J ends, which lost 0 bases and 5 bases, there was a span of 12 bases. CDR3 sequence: CASSLEATGDEQYF. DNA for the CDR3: TGCGCCAGCAGCTTGGAGGCCACCGGGGACGAGCAGTACTTC. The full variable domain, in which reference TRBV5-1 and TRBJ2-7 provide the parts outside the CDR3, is KAGVTQTPRYLIKTRGQQVTLSCSPISGHRSVSWYQQTPGQGLQFLFEYFSETQRNKGNFPGRFSGRQFSNSRSEMNVSTLELGDSALYLCASSLEATGDEQYFGPGTRLTVT.

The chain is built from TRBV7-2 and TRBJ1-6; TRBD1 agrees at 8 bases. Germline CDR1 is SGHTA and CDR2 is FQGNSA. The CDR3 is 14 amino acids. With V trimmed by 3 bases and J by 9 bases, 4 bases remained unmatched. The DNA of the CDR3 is TGTGCCAGCAGCTTCGGACAGGGAAGTTCACCCCTCCACTTT. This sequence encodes CASSFGQGSSPLHF.

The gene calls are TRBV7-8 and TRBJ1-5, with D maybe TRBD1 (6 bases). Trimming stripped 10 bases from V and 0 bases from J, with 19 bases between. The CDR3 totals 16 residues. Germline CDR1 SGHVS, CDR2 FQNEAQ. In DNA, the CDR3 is TGTGCCACCACCCCAGGGGCGGCTAATAGCAATCAGCCCCAGCATTTT. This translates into CATTPGAANSNQPQHF.

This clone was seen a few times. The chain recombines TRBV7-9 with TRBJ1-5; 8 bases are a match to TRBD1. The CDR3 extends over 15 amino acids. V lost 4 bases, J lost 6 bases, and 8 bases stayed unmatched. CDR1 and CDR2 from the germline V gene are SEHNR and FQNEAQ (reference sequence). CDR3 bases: TGTGCCAGCAGCTCGACTTCGACAGGGGCTCAGCCCCAGCATTTT. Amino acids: CASSSTSTGAQPQHF.

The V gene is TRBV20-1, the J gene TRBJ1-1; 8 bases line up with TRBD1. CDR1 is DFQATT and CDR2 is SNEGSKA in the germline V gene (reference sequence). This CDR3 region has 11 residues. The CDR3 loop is CRATGGTEAFF. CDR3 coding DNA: TGCAGAGCCACAGGGGGCACTGAAGCTTTCTTT.

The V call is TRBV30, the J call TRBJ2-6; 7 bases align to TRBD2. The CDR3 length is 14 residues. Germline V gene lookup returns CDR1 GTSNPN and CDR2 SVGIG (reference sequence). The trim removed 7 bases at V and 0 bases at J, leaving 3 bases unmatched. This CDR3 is CASGRGSGANVLTF. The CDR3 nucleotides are TGTGCCTCAGGGAGGGGCTCTGGGGCCAACGTCCTGACTTTC.

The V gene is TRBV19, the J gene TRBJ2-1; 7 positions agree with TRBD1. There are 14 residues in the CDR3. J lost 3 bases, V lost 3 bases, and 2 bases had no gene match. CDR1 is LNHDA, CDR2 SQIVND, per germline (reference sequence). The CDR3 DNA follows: TGTGCCAGTAGTATGGGGACAGACTACAATGAGCAGTTCTTC. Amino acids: CASSMGTDYNEQFF.

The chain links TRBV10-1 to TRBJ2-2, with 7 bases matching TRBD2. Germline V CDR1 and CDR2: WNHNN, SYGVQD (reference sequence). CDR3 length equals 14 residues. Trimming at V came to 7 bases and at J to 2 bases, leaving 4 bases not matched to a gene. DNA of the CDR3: TGCGCCAGCAAATCGGGAGGAAACACCGGGGAGCTGTTTTTT. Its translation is CASKSGGNTGELFF.

The CDR3 coding sequence is TGTGCCAGCAGCTTTATCCCGGGACAGGGGGCCCACGAGCAGTACTTC. Its protein is CASSFIPGQGAHEQYF. V is TRBV11-2 and J is TRBJ2-7, with 12 bases identical to TRBD1. Germline V gene lookup returns CDR1 SGHAT and CDR2 FQNNGV. V was pared by 3 bases and J by 5 bases, with 8 bases of the junction left unmatched. The CDR3 has 16 amino acids.